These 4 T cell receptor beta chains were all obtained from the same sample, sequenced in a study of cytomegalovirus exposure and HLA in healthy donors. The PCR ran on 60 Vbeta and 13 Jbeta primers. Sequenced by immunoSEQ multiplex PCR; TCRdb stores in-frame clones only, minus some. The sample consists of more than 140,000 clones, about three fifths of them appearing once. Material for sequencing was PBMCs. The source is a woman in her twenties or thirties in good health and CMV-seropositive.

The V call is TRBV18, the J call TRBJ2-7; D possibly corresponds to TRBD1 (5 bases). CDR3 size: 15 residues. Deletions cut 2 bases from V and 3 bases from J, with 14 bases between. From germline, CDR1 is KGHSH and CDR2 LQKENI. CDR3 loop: CASSPNQGKIYEQYF. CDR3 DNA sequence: TGTGCCAGCTCACCAAACCAGGGTAAGATCTACGAGCAGTACTTC.

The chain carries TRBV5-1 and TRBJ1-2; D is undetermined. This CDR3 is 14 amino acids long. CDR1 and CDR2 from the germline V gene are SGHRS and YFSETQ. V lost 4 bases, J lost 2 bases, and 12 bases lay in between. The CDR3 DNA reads TGCGCCAGCAGCCTGCTCACACCCAACTATGGCTACACCTTC. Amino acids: CASSLLTPNYGYTF.

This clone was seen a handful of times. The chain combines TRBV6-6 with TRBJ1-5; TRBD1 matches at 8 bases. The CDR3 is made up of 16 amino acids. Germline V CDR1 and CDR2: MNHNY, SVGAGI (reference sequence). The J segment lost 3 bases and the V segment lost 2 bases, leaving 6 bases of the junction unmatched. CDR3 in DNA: TGTGCCAGCAGTTACCCCACAGGGGGAGTCAATCAGCCCCAGCATTTT. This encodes CASSYPTGGVNQPQHF.

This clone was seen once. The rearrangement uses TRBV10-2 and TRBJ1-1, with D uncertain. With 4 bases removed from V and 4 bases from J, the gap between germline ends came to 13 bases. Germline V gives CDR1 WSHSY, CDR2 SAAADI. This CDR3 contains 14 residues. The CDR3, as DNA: TGCGCCAGCAGTGTGACGGCCTCAGGCACTGAAGCTTTCTTT. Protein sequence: CASSVTASGTEAFF.